A selection of T cell receptor beta chains follows, all from one sample in a study of T cell responses to AZD1222 COVID-19 vaccine. Clones were sequenced by immunoSEQ multiplex PCR, and TCRdb holds only the in-frame ones, with some missing. The sample comprises 100,000 to 150,000 clones, about 90% of which are singletons, and about 1.9% rests with the top ten. The specimen was peripheral blood, collected 28 days after the second AZD1222 dose. The receptor set was obtained from an adult who received the AZD1222 COVID-19 vaccine. Both conserved end residues are part of each CDR3. Each record gives: D gene, V gene, clone size, J gene, CDR3 DNA, CDR3 protein. The D gene is left open where the match is weak. Clone size, where shown, is once, few, many, or a class for clones that have expanded.

D: NA; V: TRBV9; size: NA; J: TRBJ2-1; DNA: TGTGCCAGCAGCGTGTCGCCCTCTAGGTACAATGAGCAGTTCTTC; CDR3: CASSVSPSRYNEQFF
D: TRBD1; V: TRBV29-1; size: NA; J: TRBJ1-4; DNA: TGCAGCGTTACCGGACAGGGGGCGAGGGAAAAACTGTTTTTT; CDR3: CSVTGQGAREKLFF
D: NA; V: TRBV7-2; size: NA; J: TRBJ2-1; DNA: TGTGCCAGCAGCCACCCGTTAGCGGAGCAGTTCTTC; CDR3: CASSHPLAEQFF
D: TRBD1; V: TRBV5-1; size: NA; J: TRBJ1-1; DNA: TGCGCCAGCAGCTCGGGGCCGGGACAGGGGAACACTGAAGCTTTCTTT; CDR3: CASSSGPGQGNTEAFF
D: NA; V: TRBV29-1; size: NA; J: TRBJ1-1; DNA: TGCAGCGTTGGGGGGGCGCCGAGGGAGACTGAAGCTTTCTTT; CDR3: CSVGGAPRETEAFF
D: TRBD2; V: TRBV11-2; size: once; J: TRBJ2-1; DNA: TGTGCCAGCAGCGGGAGTACTAGCGGGACGGTTGAGCAGTTCTTC; CDR3: CASSGSTSGTVEQFF
D: NA; V: TRBV7-3; size: NA; J: TRBJ2-3; DNA: TGTGCCAGCAGCTTAACGGGCCAGGGGGGAGATACGCAGTATTTT; CDR3: CASSLTGQGGDTQYF
D: TRBD2; V: TRBV19; size: few; J: TRBJ2-5; DNA: TGTGCCAGTAGTGCCGGACTAGCCGAGGTAGAGACCCAGTACTTC; CDR3: CASSAGLAEVETQYF
D: NA; V: TRBV11-1; size: NA; J: TRBJ2-2; DNA: TGTGCCAGCAGCGGGAACAATGAGAACACCGGGGAGCTGTTTTTT; CDR3: CASSGNNENTGELFF
D: NA; V: TRBV30; size: NA; J: TRBJ2-3; DNA: TGTGCCTGGAGTATCGCGGGAGATACGCAGTATTTT; CDR3: CAWSIAGDTQYF
D: NA; V: TRBV30; size: NA; J: TRBJ2-2; DNA: TGTGCCTCTCTGGTCCGGCAGGGGAGGGCCGGGGAGCTGTTTTTT; CDR3: CASLVRQGRAGELFF
D: NA; V: TRBV28; size: NA; J: TRBJ2-5; DNA: TGTGCCAGCAGTATTCCCACCGGGGCGATTCACCAAGAGACCCAGTACTTC; CDR3: CASSIPTGAIHQETQYF
D: NA; V: TRBV7-3; size: few; J: TRBJ1-3; DNA: TGTGCCAGCAGCTTGGGCGACGGCTACTCTGGAAACACCATATATTTT; CDR3: CASSLGDGYSGNTIYF
D: NA; V: TRBV12-5; size: NA; J: TRBJ1-6; DNA: TGTGCTAGTGGTTCGACGTACGATAATTCACCCCTCCACTTT; CDR3: CASGSTYDNSPLHF
D: TRBD1; V: TRBV9; size: NA; J: TRBJ2-7; DNA: TGTGCCAGCAGCCCTCAGACAGGGAGATACGAGCAGTACTTC; CDR3: CASSPQTGRYEQYF
D: TRBD1; V: TRBV4-1; size: NA; J: TRBJ2-3; DNA: TGCGCCAGCAGCCAGCAATCCACGACAGGGCCGAGCACAGATACGCAGTATTTT; CDR3: CASSQQSTTGPSTDTQYF
D: NA; V: TRBV6-1; size: NA; J: TRBJ2-1; DNA: TGTGCCAGCTTAAGAGGGCTTGAGCAGTTCTTC; CDR3: CASLRGLEQFF
D: TRBD1; V: TRBV6-6; size: NA; J: TRBJ1-1; DNA: TGTGCCATACGAGGGGGCGACCCTAACACTGAAGCTTTCTTT; CDR3: CAIRGGDPNTEAFF
D: NA; V: TRBV6-5; size: NA; J: TRBJ1-1; DNA: TGTGCCAGCACCTCTCCGATTGGGGGCGGCACTGAAGCTTTCTTT; CDR3: CASTSPIGGGTEAFF
D: TRBD1; V: TRBV3-1/TRBV3-2; size: NA; J: TRBJ1-1; DNA: TGTGCCAGCAGCTATTCACAGGGGGAAGCTTTCTTT; CDR3: CASSYSQGEAFF
D: NA; V: TRBV5-1; size: NA; J: TRBJ2-4; DNA: TGCGCCAGCAGCCCCATGGGGGGTTTAGCCAAAAACATTCAGTACTTC; CDR3: CASSPMGGLAKNIQYF
D: NA; V: TRBV7-9; size: NA; J: TRBJ1-2; DNA: TGTGCCAGCAGCTTAGGTTCAGACAACTATGGCTACACCTTC; CDR3: CASSLGSDNYGYTF
D: TRBD1; V: TRBV7-2; size: NA; J: TRBJ2-2; DNA: TGTGCCAGCAGCATGGGACAGGGGGAACCCACCGGGGAGCTGTTTTTT; CDR3: CASSMGQGEPTGELFF
D: NA; V: TRBV18; size: NA; J: TRBJ1-2; DNA: TGTGCCAGCTCACGGGTACAGGGCCGGGGCTACACCTTC; CDR3: CASSRVQGRGYTF
D: TRBD2; V: TRBV4-1; size: NA; J: TRBJ2-2; DNA: TGCGCCAGCAGCCAGAGGACGGGCGGGGGGAACACCGGGGAGCTGTTTTTT; CDR3: CASSQRTGGGNTGELFF
D: NA; V: TRBV24-1; size: NA; J: TRBJ2-1; DNA: TGTGCCACCAGTGATCCGCGGGGAGGATACAATGAGCAGTTCTTC; CDR3: CATSDPRGGYNEQFF
D: NA; V: TRBV3-1/TRBV3-2; size: once; J: TRBJ2-2; DNA: TGTGCCAGCAGCCAACGACAGGGGAGGGCCGGGGAGCTGTTTTTT; CDR3: CASSQRQGRAGELFF
D: NA; V: TRBV11-2; size: NA; J: TRBJ1-1; DNA: TGTGCCAGCAGCAGATTAAACCACGGCAGGAACACTGAAGCTTTCTTT; CDR3: CASSRLNHGRNTEAFF
D: NA; V: TRBV7-3; size: NA; J: TRBJ2-6; DNA: TGTGCCAGCAGCTTGGTCGGGGCCAACGTCCTGACTTTC; CDR3: CASSLVGANVLTF
D: NA; V: TRBV12-5; size: NA; J: TRBJ1-2; DNA: TGTGCCACTACGGGTGAGGGGAACTATGGCTACACCTTC; CDR3: CATTGEGNYGYTF
D: TRBD1; V: TRBV30; size: NA; J: TRBJ2-3; DNA: TGTGCCTGGGGACGACAGGGGGCGGGAGATACGCAGTATTTT; CDR3: CAWGRQGAGDTQYF
D: NA; V: TRBV14; size: NA; J: TRBJ2-1; DNA: TGTGCCAGCAGCCAAGAGGTGGTGGGTGAGCAGTTCTTC; CDR3: CASSQEVVGEQFF
D: NA; V: TRBV10-3; size: NA; J: TRBJ2-2; DNA: TGTGCCATCAGTGAGTCGGGATGGAACACCGGGGAGCTGTTTTTT; CDR3: CAISESGWNTGELFF
D: TRBD2; V: TRBV3-1/TRBV3-2; size: NA; J: TRBJ2-3; DNA: TGTGCCAGCAGCCAACGAGCGGGGGCTTCTGGGACGCAGTATTTT; CDR3: CASSQRAGASGTQYF
D: NA; V: TRBV2; size: NA; J: TRBJ1-2; DNA: TGTGCCAGCAGCGTCGCTACCTATGGCTACACCTTC; CDR3: CASSVATYGYTF
D: NA; V: TRBV10-3; size: NA; J: TRBJ1-5; DNA: TGTGCCATCAGTGAGCTAAGGGATAGCAATCAGCCCCAGCATTTT; CDR3: CAISELRDSNQPQHF
D: TRBD1; V: TRBV27; size: NA; J: TRBJ2-3; DNA: TGTGCCAGCAGTCATTTACCGACATATGGACAGGGGGTCACAGATACGCAGTATTTT; CDR3: CASSHLPTYGQGVTDTQYF
D: NA; V: TRBV5-1; size: NA; J: TRBJ1-1; DNA: TGCGCCAGCAGCTTGGACGGCCCCCAAGAAGCTTTCTTT; CDR3: CASSLDGPQEAFF
D: NA; V: TRBV18; size: NA; J: TRBJ1-3; DNA: TGTGCCAGCTCACCACCTTCAGGGACTGGAAACACCATATATTTT; CDR3: CASSPPSGTGNTIYF
D: TRBD2; V: TRBV5-6; size: once; J: TRBJ2-3; DNA: TGTGCCAGCAGCTTGGCGGATCTTGGACTAGCGACAGATACGCAGTATTTT; CDR3: CASSLADLGLATDTQYF
D: NA; V: TRBV3-1/TRBV3-2; size: few; J: TRBJ2-7; DNA: TGTGCCAGCAGCCTTGGGACTGTTATTCGGGAGCAGTACTTC; CDR3: CASSLGTVIREQYF
D: NA; V: TRBV18; size: once; J: TRBJ1-1; DNA: TGTGCCAGCTCCCCCAGGGAGGCTCGCGGCACTGAAGCTTTCTTT; CDR3: CASSPREARGTEAFF
D: NA; V: TRBV11-1; size: NA; J: TRBJ2-3; DNA: TGTGCCAGCAGCCGACGGACTTCCGGGGACACAGATACGCAGTATTTT; CDR3: CASSRRTSGDTDTQYF
D: NA; V: TRBV30; size: once; J: TRBJ2-2; DNA: TGTGCCTGGAGCGGTTTGAGGAATACTCTCACCGGGGAGCTGTTTTTT; CDR3: CAWSGLRNTLTGELFF
D: NA; V: TRBV6-5; size: NA; J: TRBJ1-5; DNA: TGTGCCAGCATGGGCCAAGGGGGATTAAATCAGCCCCAGCATTTT; CDR3: CASMGQGGLNQPQHF
D: NA; V: TRBV19; size: NA; J: TRBJ1-5; DNA: TGTGCCAGTAGTCAAGGGTTGTATCAGCCCCAGCATTTT; CDR3: CASSQGLYQPQHF
D: TRBD2; V: TRBV7-3; size: NA; J: TRBJ2-3; DNA: TGTGCCAGCAGCCTGATGGGAGCGGGGAGCACAGATACGCAGTATTTT; CDR3: CASSLMGAGSTDTQYF
D: NA; V: TRBV4-2; size: NA; J: TRBJ2-5; DNA: TGTGCCAGCAGCCATTGGACAGAGCAAGAGACCCAGTACTTC; CDR3: CASSHWTEQETQYF
D: NA; V: TRBV7-9; size: NA; J: TRBJ2-2; DNA: TGTGCCAGCAGACAGGGTGGAAACACCGGGGAGCTGTTTTTT; CDR3: CASRQGGNTGELFF
D: TRBD1; V: TRBV10-3; size: NA; J: TRBJ1-4; DNA: TGTGCCATCAGTGTCCAGTCCGACAGGGCCCCTGAGCCGTTTTTT; CDR3: CAISVQSDRAPEPFF
D: TRBD2; V: TRBV3-1/TRBV3-2; size: NA; J: TRBJ2-5; DNA: TGTGCCAGCAGCCAATGGGCGGGAGGAGAGACCCAGTACTTC; CDR3: CASSQWAGGETQYF
D: NA; V: TRBV18; size: NA; J: TRBJ1-4; DNA: TGTGCCAGCTCACCTACGGCTTCGGGTCCTTCTGAAAAACTGTTTTTT; CDR3: CASSPTASGPSEKLFF
D: TRBD2; V: TRBV24-1; size: once; J: TRBJ2-1; DNA: TGTGCCACCAGTGATGGGGGGGAGAATGAGCAGTTCTTC; CDR3: CATSDGGENEQFF
D: TRBD1; V: TRBV3-1/TRBV3-2; size: NA; J: TRBJ2-2; DNA: TGTGCCAGCAGCCAAAGGAGACAGGGTCCCGGGGAGCTGTTTTTT; CDR3: CASSQRRQGPGELFF
D: TRBD2; V: TRBV11-2; size: NA; J: TRBJ2-5; DNA: TGTGCCAGCAGCTCGGGACTAGCGGTCCTGGTTGAGACCCAGTACTTC; CDR3: CASSSGLAVLVETQYF
D: NA; V: TRBV5-4; size: NA; J: TRBJ1-4; DNA: TGTGCCAGCAGCTTGACAGGGCGTTGGGATGAAAAACTGTTTTTT; CDR3: CASSLTGRWDEKLFF
D: TRBD1; V: TRBV5-8; size: NA; J: TRBJ1-1; DNA: TGTGCCAGGGGACAGGGCCGTTTGAACACTGAAGCTTTCTTT; CDR3: CARGQGRLNTEAFF
D: NA; V: TRBV2; size: NA; J: TRBJ2-2; DNA: TGTGCCAGCAGTGCCTTTGGACCACCCGGGGAGCTGTTTTTT; CDR3: CASSAFGPPGELFF
D: TRBD1; V: TRBV5-6; size: NA; J: TRBJ1-2; DNA: TGTGCCAGCAGCTTGAACAGGGGTTACTATGGCTACACCTTC; CDR3: CASSLNRGYYGYTF
D: TRBD1; V: TRBV11-3; size: NA; J: TRBJ2-3; DNA: TGTGCCAGCAGCACCGGGACAGGGAGCACAGATACGCAGTATTTT; CDR3: CASSTGTGSTDTQYF